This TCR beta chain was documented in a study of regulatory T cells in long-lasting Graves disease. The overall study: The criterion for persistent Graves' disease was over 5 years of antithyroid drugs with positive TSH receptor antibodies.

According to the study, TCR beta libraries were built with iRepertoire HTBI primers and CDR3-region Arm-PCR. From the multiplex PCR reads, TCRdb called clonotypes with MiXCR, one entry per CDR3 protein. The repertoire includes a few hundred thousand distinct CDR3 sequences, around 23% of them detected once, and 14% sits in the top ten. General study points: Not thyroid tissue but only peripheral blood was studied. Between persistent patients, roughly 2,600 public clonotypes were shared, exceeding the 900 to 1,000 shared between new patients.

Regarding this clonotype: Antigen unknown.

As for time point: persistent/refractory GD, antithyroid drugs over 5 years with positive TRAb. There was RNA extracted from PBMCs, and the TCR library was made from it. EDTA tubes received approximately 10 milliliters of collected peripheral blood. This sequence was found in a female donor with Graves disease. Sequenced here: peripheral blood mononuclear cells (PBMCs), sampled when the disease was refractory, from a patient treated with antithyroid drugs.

The CDR3 is CASSRQNNQPQHF. The CDR3, as DNA: TGTGCCAGTAGTAGACAGAACAATCAGCCCCAGCATTTT. V is TRBV19 and J is TRBJ1-5; tentatively, D is TRBD1 (5 bases). CDR3 length: 13 amino acids. The V gene's germline CDR1 is LNHDA and CDR2 SQIVND (reference sequence). V gave up 4 bases and J gave up 3 bases, with 7 bases separating them.